This T cell receptor beta chain was profiled in a study of cytomegalovirus exposure and HLA in healthy donors. The germline V gene encodes CDR1 SGHDN and CDR2 FVKESK. Trimming took 0 bases from V and 5 from J; bases not matched to a gene: 5. The CDR3 covers 17 residues. 13 Jbeta primers and 60 Vbeta primers were used for the PCR. Measured with immunoSEQ multiplex PCR; TCRdb has only the in-frame clones, and not every one. Among about 90,000 clones, about 87% were seen once, and the ten largest hold around 2.3%. The sequence derives from a man aged 18-30 years in good health and CMV-seronegative. Source material: PBMCs. The J gene is TRBJ2-2, the V gene TRBV14; 11 positions agree with TRBD2. The CDR3 DNA reads TGTGCCAGCAGCCAAGATTTAGCGGGAGGGCGAACCGGGGAGCTGTTTTTT. This sequence encodes CASSQDLAGGRTGELFF.